Shown below are 25 T cell receptor beta chains from a single sample sequenced in a study of early T cells in non-severe SARS-CoV-2 infection. TCRdb re-called the 5' RACE reads with MiXCR, one entry per CDR3 protein. Of roughly 71,000 distinct CDR3 sequences detected, less than 15% appear once; the ten largest clones hold roughly 5.2%. Input material: whole blood. The receptors here all came from an adult who was a healthcare worker with PCR-confirmed SARS-CoV-2 infection or an uninfected control (not recorded which).

The chain uses TRBV7-9 and TRBJ1-1; D gene uncertain. CDR3 size: 16 residues. Germline V gene data show CDR1 as SEHNR and CDR2 as FQNEAQ (reference sequence). The V end was cut by 0 bases, the J end by 5 bases, with 16 bases between. Written as DNA, the CDR3 is TGTGCCAGCAGCTTAGCCTCCGGACCCCCCCGGACTGAAGCTTTCTTT. This encodes CASSLASGPPRTEAFF.

Remarks on this clonotype: At one boundary the junction diverges from the germline segment, which might be a read error. V is TRBV2 and J is TRBJ2-2; 11 nucleotides match TRBD2. The CDR3 contains 15 residues. Germline V lookup: CDR1 SNHLY, CDR2 FYNNEI. This chain's CDR3 is CPSSEIAGGTGELFF. For the CDR3, the DNA is TGTCCCAGCAGTGAAATAGCGGGGGGGACCGGGGAGCTGTTTTTT.

This clonotype was found many times. The V and J genes are TRBV29-1 and TRBJ2-1; 10 bases are shared with TRBD1. The germline V gene has CDR1 SQVTM and CDR2 ANQGSEA. V was pared by 0 bases and J by 2 bases, with 4 bases of the junction left unmatched. CDR3 size: 16 residues. The CDR3 DNA is TGCAGCGTTGAAGAACCGGGACAGGGGACCTACAATGAGCAGTTCTTC. Encoded protein: CSVEEPGQGTYNEQFF.

This clonotype was seen at least ten times. The gene calls are TRBV10-3 and TRBJ1-2; maybe TRBD1 (6 bases). The ends were cut back, 2 bases at V and 4 bases at J, with 14 bases in the middle. The germline gives CDR1 ENHRY, CDR2 SYGVKD. This CDR3 spans 15 amino acids. CDR3 region: CAISEVNRVGYGYTF. CDR3 coding DNA: TGTGCCATCAGTGAGGTAAACAGGGTCGGCTATGGCTACACCTTC.

This clonotype was observed many times. V usage is TRBV5-1 and J usage is TRBJ1-1; TRBD1 might be the D (6 bases). V was pared by 6 bases and J by 4 bases, with 16 bases between. This CDR3 has 14 amino acids. Per germline, CDR1 SGHRS and CDR2 YFSETQ. The CDR3 here is CASTEGGLVTEAFF. The CDR3 DNA is TGCGCCAGCACTGAGGGGGGATTGGTCACTGAAGCTTTCTTT.

The sample holds many counts of this clonotype. The rearrangement links TRBV6-2 or TRBV6-3 to TRBJ2-5, with 9 bases identical to TRBD2. This CDR3 has 15 amino acids. Germline assignment: CDR1 MNHEY and CDR2 SVGEGT. Germline trimming cut 6 bases from V and 4 bases from J; bases unmatched to any gene: 9. The CDR3 nucleotides read TGTGCCAGCAGCCGCTCTGGCGGGAGGGTAGAGACCCAGTACTTC. Protein: CASSRSGGRVETQYF.

This clonotype was detected a few times. This chain links TRBV6-2 or TRBV6-3 with TRBJ2-6; D assignment may be TRBD1 or TRBD2 (5 bases each). Germline V gene data show CDR1 as MNHEY and CDR2 as SVGEGT. The germline V and J ends were trimmed by 7 bases and 0 bases, with 10 bases remaining between them. The CDR3 sequence is 15 residues long. CDR3 sequence (DNA): TGTGCCAGCAAAGGGACCAGCTCTGGGGCCAACGTCCTGACTTTC. This codes for CASKGTSSGANVLTF.

This clonotype occurred many times. The genes are TRBV20-1 and TRBJ2-1; 8 positions agree with TRBD1. Trimming cost V 0 bases and J 8 bases; bases outside gene matches: 6. The CDR3 runs to 14 residues. CDR1 DFQATT and CDR2 SNEGSKA come from the germline V gene (reference sequence). The CDR3 loop reads CSARDAGGSDEQFF. The CDR3, as DNA: TGCAGTGCTAGAGATGCAGGGGGCAGCGATGAGCAGTTCTTC.

The table lists this clonotype with many counts. This chain uses TRBV11-2 with TRBJ2-2, with 11 bases matching TRBD1. The CDR3 is made up of 16 amino acids. With 7 bases clipped from V and 7 bases from J, the junction kept 11 bases outside the gene matches. Germline CDR1 reads SGHAT; CDR2 reads FQNNGV. CDR3 region: CASNDVGQGVSGELFF. As DNA, the CDR3 is TGTGCCAGCAACGACGTGGGACAGGGGGTGAGCGGGGAGCTGTTTTTT.

This clonotype was observed at least ten times. The V and J genes are TRBV5-1 and TRBJ2-3, with unresolved D. The CDR3 is 14 residues long. The germline gives CDR1 SGHRS, CDR2 YFSETQ. Trimming took 0 bases from V and 3 from J, leaving 8 bases between them. The CDR3 loop is CASSLGDRTDTQYF. The CDR3, as DNA: TGCGCCAGCAGCTTGGGTGACCGAACAGATACGCAGTATTTT.

This clonotype was observed many times. This chain uses TRBV18 with TRBJ2-3; D call uncertain. The CDR3 is 13 residues long. Germline-derived CDR1 and CDR2 are KGHSH and LQKENI. V was pared by 4 bases and J by 3 bases, with 8 bases between. Here the CDR3 DNA reads TGTGCCAGCTCACTTCTAGGTACAGATACGCAGTATTTT. This codes for CASSLLGTDTQYF. Drawing the rest from reference TRBV18 and TRBJ2-3, the complete variable domain is NAGVMQNPRHLVRRRGQEARLRCSPMKGHSHVYWYRQLPEEGLKFMVYLQKENIIDESGMPKERFSAEFPKEGPSILRIQQVVRGDSAAYFCASSLLGTDTQYFGPGTRLTVL.

This clonotype has a handful of counts. The rearrangement uses TRBV10-3 and TRBJ2-2; weak D call: TRBD1 (5 bases). Between the trimmed V and J ends, which lost 6 bases and 1 base, there was a span of 12 bases. Germline CDR1 and CDR2: ENHRY and SYGVKD. The length of the CDR3 is 15 residues. DNA for the CDR3: TGTGCCATCAGAGCACACGGACAGAACACCGGGGAGCTGTTTTTT. This codes for CAIRAHGQNTGELFF.

The sample holds many counts of this clonotype. This chain links TRBV6-2 or TRBV6-3 with TRBJ2-4, with D perhaps matching TRBD2 (5 bases). The germline gives CDR1 MNHEY, CDR2 SVGEGT. This CDR3 region has 14 residues. Trimming left V 6 bases short and J 3 bases short, with 12 bases between. CDR3 in amino acids: CASRTWGDKNIQYF. The DNA of the CDR3 is TGTGCCAGCAGAACGTGGGGAGACAAAAACATTCAGTACTTC.

This chain uses TRBV6-2 or TRBV6-3 with TRBJ2-3; no clear D gene. This CDR3 contains 14 residues. Between the trimmed V and J ends, which lost 1 base and 6 bases, there was a span of 11 bases. Per the germline V gene, CDR1 is MNHEY and CDR2 is SVGEGT. CDR3 bases: TGTGCCAGCAGTTACTACTCCAATGGGGATACGCAGTATTTT. It yields the protein CASSYYSNGDTQYF.

V and J are TRBV11-2 and TRBJ2-1, with D unclear. CDR1 is SGHAT and CDR2 is FQNNGV in the germline V gene. The V end was cut by 3 bases, the J end by 8 bases, with 8 bases between. There are 12 residues in the CDR3. CDR3 sequence reads: CASSLAVHEQFF. The CDR3 coding sequence is TGTGCCAGCAGCTTGGCGGTCCATGAGCAGTTCTTC.

At least ten counts were recorded for this clonotype. This chain connects TRBV30 to TRBJ2-2; TRBD1 matches 9 bases. V lost 4 bases and J lost 5; bases outside the gene matches: 8. The CDR3 has 15 residues. Per germline, CDR1 GTSNPN and CDR2 SVGIG (reference sequence). CDR3 nucleotides: TGTGCCTGGACCACAGGGGGCCTGGGGACCGGGGAGCTGTTTTTT. Residues: CAWTTGGLGTGELFF.

This clonotype has a count of ten or more. The chain links TRBV7-9 to TRBJ2-3; D unclear. The CDR3 sequence is 15 residues long. CDR1 and CDR2 (germline): SEHNR, FQNEAQ (reference sequence). V was shortened by 3 bases and J by 6 bases, with 16 bases between the two germline ends. The CDR3 nucleotides are TGTGCCAGCAGCTTCTTCGGGCTACCCAGTGATACGCAGTATTTT. Translating gives CASSFFGLPSDTQYF.

This clonotype was counted between two and nine times. This rearrangement joins TRBV24-1 to TRBJ2-7, with no clear D. From germline, CDR1 is KGHDR and CDR2 SFDVKD. V lost 3 bases, J lost 4 bases, and 12 bases lay in between. The CDR3 is 14 residues long. The CDR3 nucleotides are TGTGCCACCAGTGATCCTGGCCCTCCATACGAGCAGTACTTC. Encoded protein: CATSDPGPPYEQYF.

This clonotype was observed at least ten times. V usage is TRBV6-4 and J usage is TRBJ2-1; 11 bases align to TRBD2. CDR3 length: 17 residues. J gave up 2 bases and V 1 base, and 4 bases lay outside the gene matches. Germline CDR1 is MRHNA and CDR2 is SNTAGT. CDR3 residues: CASSDFPGLAAYNEQFF. The CDR3 DNA reads TGTGCCAGCAGTGACTTCCCGGGACTAGCGGCCTACAATGAGCAGTTCTTC.

This clonotype was observed at least ten times. This sequence joins TRBV9 and TRBJ1-2, with D possibly being TRBD1 (6 bases). In germline, CDR1 is SGDLS, CDR2 YYNGEE. V lost 0 bases, J lost 4 bases, and 13 bases lay in between. The CDR3 loop spans 15 amino acids. In DNA form, the CDR3 reads TGTGCCAGCAGCGTAGATTTGGGGACAACCTATGGCTACACCTTC. Amino acids: CASSVDLGTTYGYTF. Based on the CDR3 plus reference TRBV9 and TRBJ1-2, the full variable domain is DSGVTQTPKHLITATGQRVTLRCSPRSGDLSVYWYQQSLDQGLQFLIQYYNGEERAKGNILERFSAQQFPDLHSELNLSSLELGDSALYFCASSVDLGTTYGYTFGSGTRLTVV.

In this sample, this clonotype turned up many times. This chain joins TRBV7-2 and TRBJ2-5; perhaps D is TRBD1 or TRBD2 (5 bases each). CDR3 size: 13 residues. V dropped 6 bases and J dropped 3 bases, with 11 bases sitting between them. Per germline, CDR1 SGHTA and CDR2 FQGNSA. The CDR3 here is CASSKGPEETQYF. In DNA form, the CDR3 reads TGTGCCAGCAGTAAGGGACCGGAAGAGACCCAGTACTTC.

Ten or more counts support this clonotype. The chain is built from TRBV20-1 and TRBJ1-2; TRBD1 is a possible D gene (5 bases). V lost 0 bases to trimming and J lost 1 base, with 9 bases between them. The CDR3 spans 14 residues. From germline, CDR1 is DFQATT and CDR2 SNEGSKA (reference sequence). The DNA for the CDR3 is TGCAGTGCTAGAGATGCGGGGGGTAACTATGGCTACACCTTC. This codes for CSARDAGGNYGYTF.

This clonotype was seen ten or more times. The rearrangement uses TRBV10-3 and TRBJ2-7; the D gene is possibly TRBD2 (5 bases). This CDR3 has 12 amino acids. Trimming took off 6 bases at V and 9 bases at J, with 15 bases between the two ends. Germline CDR1 is ENHRY and CDR2 is SYGVKD. The CDR3 spells CAISPSPEGQYF. The CDR3 DNA sequence: TGTGCCATCAGCCCCTCCCCAGAGGGGCAGTACTTC.

This clonotype was recorded many times. This chain links TRBV20-1 with TRBJ2-5; maybe TRBD2 (5 bases). Trimming took off 5 bases at V and 0 bases at J, with 19 bases between the two ends. CDR3 length: 16 residues. Germline V lookup: CDR1 DFQATT, CDR2 SNEGSKA (reference sequence). CDR3 sequence: CSAQVFGGLNQETQYF. Written as DNA, the CDR3 is TGCAGTGCTCAGGTTTTTGGCGGGCTCAACCAAGAGACCCAGTACTTC.

This rearrangement joins TRBV7-9 to TRBJ2-3; no reliable D call. Trimming left V 1 base short and J 3 bases short, with 5 bases between. Germline loops: CDR1 SEHNR, CDR2 FQNEAQ (reference sequence). The CDR3 totals 13 residues. This CDR3 is CASSLEETDTQYF. In nucleotides, the CDR3 is TGTGCCAGCAGCTTAGAGGAGACAGATACGCAGTATTTT.